This is a list of T cell receptor beta chains from one sample in a study of OX40 agonist ivuxolimab in advanced cancers. TCRdb keeps only in-frame clones here, not all; method: immunoSEQ multiplex PCR. Of around 100,000 clones listed, 90% are singletons. Material: CD4+ or CD8+ T cells sorted from blood, obtained in a trial of the OX40 agonist ivuxolimab. These receptors all stem from an adult with an advanced solid tumor such as melanoma, head and neck, liver or kidney cancer. The CDR3 runs from the conserved cysteine through the conserved F or W. The order of the fields is J gene, D gene, clone size, V gene, CDR3 protein, CDR3 DNA. D genes are given only for firm matches. A clone size is listed for some rows: how often the clone was seen (once, few, many), or a class if it is expanded.

TRBJ2-3 NA NA TRBV6-5 CASSSPDTQYF TGTGCCAGCAGTTCTCCTGATACGCAGTATTTT
TRBJ1-1 NA NA TRBV28 CASSSGYTEAFF TGTGCCAGCAGTTCCGGGTACACTGAAGCTTTCTTT
TRBJ1-2 NA once TRBV9 CASSASRDRVYGYTF TGTGCCAGCAGCGCGTCCCGGGACCGCGTGTATGGCTACACCTTC
TRBJ2-7 TRBD2 NA TRBV11-2 CASSAPGLAASYEQYF TGTGCCAGCAGCGCCCCGGGACTAGCGGCCTCCTACGAGCAGTACTTC
TRBJ2-3 NA NA TRBV19 CASKLGGLVDTQYF TGTGCCAGTAAATTGGGCGGCCTGGTAGATACGCAGTATTTT
TRBJ2-3 TRBD2 NA TRBV29-1 CSVEFSGRFDTQYF TGCAGCGTTGAGTTTAGCGGGAGATTTGATACGCAGTATTTT
TRBJ2-3 NA once TRBV11-2 CASSLAGTDTQYF TGTGCCAGCAGCTTAGCAGGGACAGATACGCAGTATTTT
TRBJ2-4 NA NA TRBV28 CASTGPGTDKNIQYF TGTGCCAGCACCGGGCCAGGGACGGATAAAAACATTCAGTACTTC
TRBJ1-1 TRBD1 NA TRBV27 CASSLRTGALNTEAFF TGTGCCAGCAGTTTGAGGACAGGGGCCCTTAACACTGAAGCTTTCTTT
TRBJ2-3 NA NA TRBV7-3 CASSIQTGSTDTQYF TGTGCCAGCAGCATCCAGACAGGTAGCACAGATACGCAGTATTTT
TRBJ1-3 TRBD1 once TRBV18 CASSLTGAGNTIYF TGTGCCAGCTCACTGACAGGGGCCGGAAACACCATATATTTT
TRBJ2-3 NA NA TRBV5-1 CASSLQGLDTQYF TGCGCCAGCAGCTTACAGGGTCTGGATACGCAGTATTTT
TRBJ1-4 NA few TRBV7-2 CASSQLEVGDEKLFF TGTGCCAGCAGCCAGCTAGAAGTGGGGGATGAAAAACTGTTTTTT
TRBJ1-2 TRBD1 once TRBV5-4 CASSHGQVYGYTF TGTGCCAGCAGCCACGGACAGGTTTATGGCTACACCTTC
TRBJ2-5 NA NA TRBV6-6 CASSLGRGAETQYF TGTGCCAGCAGTTTGGGACGAGGGGCGGAGACCCAGTACTTC
TRBJ2-4 NA NA TRBV6-5 CASSTGQGLGNIQYF TGTGCCAGCAGCACAGGGCAGGGACTGGGGAACATTCAGTACTTC
TRBJ2-1 TRBD2 NA TRBV19 CATYFSGRASNEQFF TGTGCCACCTACTTTAGCGGGAGGGCCTCTAATGAGCAGTTCTTC
TRBJ2-2 NA NA TRBV18 CASSQTRGAGELFF TGTGCCAGCTCACAGACTAGAGGCGCCGGGGAGCTGTTTTTT
TRBJ1-3 TRBD1 NA TRBV5-4 CASSTTGGNTIYF TGTGCCAGCAGTACGACAGGGGGAAACACCATATATTTT
TRBJ2-2 TRBD2 NA TRBV6-6 CASSSRLALNTGELFF TGTGCCAGCAGTTCACGACTAGCCCTTAACACCGGGGAGCTGTTTTTT
TRBJ1-1 NA NA TRBV6-5 CASSPGRVNTEAFF TGTGCCAGCAGCCCAGGACGGGTGAACACTGAAGCTTTCTTT
TRBJ2-2 NA once TRBV19 CASSTVKNTGELFF TGTGCCAGTAGTACCGTCAAAAACACCGGGGAGCTGTTTTTT
TRBJ2-1 NA once TRBV12-2 CASRGTLSSYNEQFF TGTGCAAGTCGGGGAACACTGAGCTCCTACAATGAGCAGTTCTTC
TRBJ1-4 TRBD1 NA TRBV7-9 CASSLGPGQGIEKLFF TGTGCCAGCAGCTTAGGACCGGGACAGGGGATTGAAAAACTGTTTTTT
TRBJ2-7 TRBD1 NA TRBV30 CAWRPGQGFHEQYF TGTGCCTGGAGACCGGGACAGGGTTTCCACGAGCAGTACTTC
TRBJ2-7 TRBD2 few TRBV18 CASSTDLAASYEQYF TGTGCCAGCTCAACCGACCTAGCGGCCTCCTACGAGCAGTACTTC
TRBJ2-5 NA NA TRBV5-5 CASSLAGEGETQYF TGTGCCAGCAGCTTGGCAGGGGAGGGGGAGACCCAGTACTTC
TRBJ2-1 TRBD2 NA TRBV9 CASRAGLAPGDNEQFF TGTGCCAGCAGAGCGGGACTTGCCCCCGGAGACAATGAGCAGTTCTTC
TRBJ2-5 TRBD2 NA TRBV14 CASSQVGAAGVETQYF TGTGCCAGCAGCCAAGTCGGGGCAGCGGGAGTGGAGACCCAGTACTTC
TRBJ2-7 TRBD2 NA TRBV15 CATSRDFSGSFYEQYF TGTGCCACCAGCAGAGATTTTAGCGGGAGTTTCTACGAGCAGTACTTC
TRBJ2-2 NA NA TRBV9 CASSLQNTGELFF TGTGCCAGCAGCCTTCAGAACACCGGGGAGCTGTTTTTT
TRBJ2-2 TRBD1 NA TRBV11-2 CASSLSQGRTGELFF TGTGCCAGCAGTTTATCACAGGGGCGTACCGGGGAGCTGTTTTTT
TRBJ2-6 TRBD1 NA TRBV28 CASSLLPGQGANVLTF TGTGCCAGCAGCCTCCTTCCGGGACAGGGGGCCAACGTCCTGACTTTC
TRBJ2-7 TRBD2 NA TRBV5-1 CASSSGLAGEYEQYF TGCGCCAGCAGCTCGGGACTAGCGGGAGAGTACGAGCAGTACTTC
TRBJ1-3 NA NA TRBV9 CASSVGVGDGNTIYF TGTGCCAGCAGCGTAGGGGTAGGGGATGGAAACACCATATATTTT